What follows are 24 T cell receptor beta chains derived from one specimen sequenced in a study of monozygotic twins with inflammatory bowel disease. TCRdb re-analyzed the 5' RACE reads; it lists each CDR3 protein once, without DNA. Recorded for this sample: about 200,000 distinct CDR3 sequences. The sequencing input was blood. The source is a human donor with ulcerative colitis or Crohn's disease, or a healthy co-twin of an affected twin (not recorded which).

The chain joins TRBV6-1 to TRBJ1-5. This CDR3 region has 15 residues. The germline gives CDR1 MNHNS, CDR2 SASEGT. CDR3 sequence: CASSESGYSNQPQHF.

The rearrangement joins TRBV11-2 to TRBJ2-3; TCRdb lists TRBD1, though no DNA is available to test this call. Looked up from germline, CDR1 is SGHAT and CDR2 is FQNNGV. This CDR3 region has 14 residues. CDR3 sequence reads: CASSLYRGSDTQYF. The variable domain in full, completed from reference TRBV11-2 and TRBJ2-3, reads EAGVAQSPRYKIIEKRQSVAFWCNPISGHATLYWYQQILGQGPKLLIQFQNNGVVDDSQLPKDRFSAERLKGVDSTLKIQPAKLEDSAVYLCASSLYRGSDTQYFGPGTRLTVL.

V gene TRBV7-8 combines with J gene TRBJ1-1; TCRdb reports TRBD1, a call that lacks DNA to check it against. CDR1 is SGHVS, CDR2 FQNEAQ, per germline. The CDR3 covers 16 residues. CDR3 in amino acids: CASSPFLGTAFTEAFF.

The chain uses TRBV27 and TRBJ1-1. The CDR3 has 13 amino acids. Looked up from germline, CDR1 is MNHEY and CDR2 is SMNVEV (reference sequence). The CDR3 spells CASSPIMNTEAFF.

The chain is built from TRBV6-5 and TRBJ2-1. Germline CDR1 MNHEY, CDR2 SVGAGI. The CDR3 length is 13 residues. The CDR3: CASSSTVDNEQFF.

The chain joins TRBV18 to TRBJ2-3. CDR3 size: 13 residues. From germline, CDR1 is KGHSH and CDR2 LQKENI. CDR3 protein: CASSPTGTDTQYF.

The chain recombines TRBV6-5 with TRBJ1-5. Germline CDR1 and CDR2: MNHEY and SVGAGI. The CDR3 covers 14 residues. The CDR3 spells CASSYRSDTQPQHF.

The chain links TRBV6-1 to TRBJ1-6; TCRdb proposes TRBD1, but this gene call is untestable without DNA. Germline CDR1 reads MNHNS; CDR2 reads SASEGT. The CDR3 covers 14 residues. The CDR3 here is CATAQVRYNSPLHF.

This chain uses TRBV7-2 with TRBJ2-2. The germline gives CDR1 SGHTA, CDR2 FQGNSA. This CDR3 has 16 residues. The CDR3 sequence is CASSFLNGVITGELFF.

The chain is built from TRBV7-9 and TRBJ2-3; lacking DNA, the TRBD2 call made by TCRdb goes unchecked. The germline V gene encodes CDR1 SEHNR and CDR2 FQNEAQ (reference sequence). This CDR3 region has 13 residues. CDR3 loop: CASSLDGPRSQYF.

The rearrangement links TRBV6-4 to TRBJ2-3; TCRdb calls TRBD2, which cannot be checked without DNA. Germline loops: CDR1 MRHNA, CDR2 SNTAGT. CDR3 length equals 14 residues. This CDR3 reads CASSSGGWTDTQYF.

The CDR3 loop reads CSARVISGRETQYF. The V call is TRBV20-1, the J call TRBJ2-5; TCRdb names TRBD2, which stays unverified in the absence of DNA. The CDR3 runs to 14 residues. Germline CDR1 DFQATT, CDR2 SNEGSKA (reference sequence).

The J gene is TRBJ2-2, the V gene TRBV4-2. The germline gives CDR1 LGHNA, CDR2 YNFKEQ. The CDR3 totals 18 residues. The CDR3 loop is CASSQGNGVGSNTGELFF.

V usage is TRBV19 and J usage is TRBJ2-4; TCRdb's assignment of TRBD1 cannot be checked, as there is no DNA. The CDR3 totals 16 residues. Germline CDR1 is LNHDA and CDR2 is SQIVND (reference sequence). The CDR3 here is CASSSGQGVAKNIQYF.

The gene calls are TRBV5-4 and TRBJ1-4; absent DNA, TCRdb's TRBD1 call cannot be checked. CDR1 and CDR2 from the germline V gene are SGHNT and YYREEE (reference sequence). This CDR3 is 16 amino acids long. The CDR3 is CASSWTGGATNEKLFF.

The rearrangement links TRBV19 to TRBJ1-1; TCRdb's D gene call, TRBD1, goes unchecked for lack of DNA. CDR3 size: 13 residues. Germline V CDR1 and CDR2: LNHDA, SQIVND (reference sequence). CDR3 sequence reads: CASNPRRGTEAFF. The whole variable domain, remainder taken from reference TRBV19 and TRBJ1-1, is DGGITQSPKYLFRKEGQNVTLSCEQNLNHDAMYWYRQDPGQGLRLIYYSQIVNDFQKGDIAEGYSVSREKKESFPLTVTSAQKNPTAFYLCASNPRRGTEAFFGQGTRLTVV.

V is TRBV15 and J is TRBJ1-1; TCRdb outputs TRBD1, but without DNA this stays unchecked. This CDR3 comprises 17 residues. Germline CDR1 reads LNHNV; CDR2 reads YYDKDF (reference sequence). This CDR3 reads CATSREPGQVFLGEAFF. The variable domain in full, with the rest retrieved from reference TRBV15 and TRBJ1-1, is DAMVIQNPRYQVTQFGKPVTLSCSQTLNHNVMYWYQQKSSQAPKLLFHYYDKDFNNEADTPDNFQSRRPNTSFCFLDIRSPGLGDTAMYLCATSREPGQVFLGEAFFGQGTRLTVV.

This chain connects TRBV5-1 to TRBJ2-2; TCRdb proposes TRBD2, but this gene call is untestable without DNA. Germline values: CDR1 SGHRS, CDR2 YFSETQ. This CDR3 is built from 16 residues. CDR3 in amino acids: CASSLSLASPTGELFF. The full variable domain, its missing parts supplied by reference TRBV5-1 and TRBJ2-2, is KAGVTQTPRYLIKTRGQQVTLSCSPISGHRSVSWYQQTPGQGLQFLFEYFSETQRNKGNFPGRFSGRQFSNSRSEMNVSTLELGDSALYLCASSLSLASPTGELFFGEGSRLTVL.

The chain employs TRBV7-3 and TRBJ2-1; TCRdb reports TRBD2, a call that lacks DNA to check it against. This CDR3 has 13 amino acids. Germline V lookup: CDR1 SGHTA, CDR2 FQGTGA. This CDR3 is CASSPKSGHEQFF.

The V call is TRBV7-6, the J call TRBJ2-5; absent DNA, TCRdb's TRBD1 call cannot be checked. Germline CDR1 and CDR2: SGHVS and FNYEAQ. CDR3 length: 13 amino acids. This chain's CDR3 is CASSPLSRDRGYF.

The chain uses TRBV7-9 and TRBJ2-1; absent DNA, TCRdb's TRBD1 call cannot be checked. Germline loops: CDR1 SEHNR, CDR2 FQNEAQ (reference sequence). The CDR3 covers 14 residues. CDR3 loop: CASSLDRVFSEQFF.

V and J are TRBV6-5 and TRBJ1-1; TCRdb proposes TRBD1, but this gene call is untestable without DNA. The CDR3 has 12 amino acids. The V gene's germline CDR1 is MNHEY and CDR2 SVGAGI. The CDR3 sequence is CASRGVSTEAFF.

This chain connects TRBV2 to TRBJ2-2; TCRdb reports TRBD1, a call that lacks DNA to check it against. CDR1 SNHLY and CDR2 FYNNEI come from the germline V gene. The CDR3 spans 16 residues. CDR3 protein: CASSPGQGPNTGELFF.

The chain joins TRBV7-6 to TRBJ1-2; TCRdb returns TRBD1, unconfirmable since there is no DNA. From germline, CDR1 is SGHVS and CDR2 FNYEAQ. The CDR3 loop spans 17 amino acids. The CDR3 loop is CASSPGTGTEGGYGYTF.